The 7 T cell receptor beta chains below all came from one sample that was sequenced in a study of OX40 agonist ivuxolimab in advanced cancers. TCRdb keeps only in-frame clones here, not all; method: immunoSEQ multiplex PCR. Of 67,000 or so clones listed, about 87% were seen once; the top ten hold roughly 1%. The sample in question was CD4+ or CD8+ T cells sorted from blood, obtained in a trial of the OX40 agonist ivuxolimab. Receptors originate from an adult with an advanced solid tumor such as melanoma, head and neck, liver or kidney cancer.

The chain uses TRBV5-6 and TRBJ2-1; D not certain. The V end was cut by 5 bases, the J end by 8 bases, with 14 bases between. Germline values: CDR1 SGHDT, CDR2 YYEEEE. The CDR3 consists of 13 residues. The CDR3 sequence is CASRKPGDYEQFF. The CDR3 DNA reads TGTGCCAGCAGGAAACCCGGAGACTATGAGCAGTTCTTC.

The genes are TRBV2 and TRBJ1-6; no clear D. Germline-derived CDR1 and CDR2 are SNHLY and FYNNEI. The V end was cut by 0 bases, the J end by 9 bases, with 18 bases between. There are 17 residues in the CDR3. The CDR3: CASSEAPRPGKGSPLHF. DNA for the CDR3: TGTGCCAGCAGTGAAGCCCCCAGGCCGGGGAAAGGTTCACCCCTCCACTTT.

The chain employs TRBV30 and TRBJ1-2, with D possibly being TRBD1 (6 bases). The length of the CDR3 is 11 residues. Per germline, CDR1 GTSNPN and CDR2 SVGIG (reference sequence). Trimming removed 8 bases from V and 5 bases from J, with 12 bases in between. Here the CDR3 reads CALGGEYGYTF. CDR3 in DNA: TGTGCCCTAGGGGGGGAATATGGCTACACCTTC.

The chain couples TRBV10-3 to TRBJ2-1; no definite D call. CDR1 is ENHRY and CDR2 is SYGVKD in the germline V gene. The CDR3 is 14 amino acids. V gave up 6 bases and J gave up 6 bases, with 15 bases separating them. The CDR3 DNA reads as TGTGCCATCAGAGATTCGACGGCAGCCAATGAGCAGTTCTTC. Translating gives CAIRDSTAANEQFF.

The gene calls are TRBV6-1 and TRBJ2-7; 10 bases agree with TRBD2. The germline V gene encodes CDR1 MNHNS and CDR2 SASEGT. The length of the CDR3 is 14 residues. V lost 7 bases to trimming and J lost 1 base; unmatched junction nucleotides: 4. Here the CDR3 reads CASNPSGGSYEQYF. CDR3 in DNA: TGTGCCAGCAACCCTAGCGGGGGATCCTACGAGCAGTACTTC.

V gene TRBV7-2 combines with J gene TRBJ1-2, with 8 bases lining up with TRBD1. CDR3 length: 14 residues. V dropped 1 base and J dropped 9; count of bases not matched to a gene: 7. The germline CDR1 and CDR2 sequences are SGHTA and FQGNSA. This CDR3 reads CASSLGGQVPSYTF. The CDR3 nucleotides are TGTGCCAGCAGCTTAGGGGGACAGGTTCCGAGCTACACCTTC.

This chain uses TRBV5-4 with TRBJ2-3; D might be TRBD1 (6 bases). V was clipped by 2 bases and J by 2 bases, with 9 bases between them. The germline V gene has CDR1 SGHNT and CDR2 YYREEE (reference sequence). The CDR3 runs 14 residues. CDR3 sequence (DNA): TGTGCCAGCAGCTTCAGGGGCCCCACAGATACGCAGTATTTT. Its translation is CASSFRGPTDTQYF.